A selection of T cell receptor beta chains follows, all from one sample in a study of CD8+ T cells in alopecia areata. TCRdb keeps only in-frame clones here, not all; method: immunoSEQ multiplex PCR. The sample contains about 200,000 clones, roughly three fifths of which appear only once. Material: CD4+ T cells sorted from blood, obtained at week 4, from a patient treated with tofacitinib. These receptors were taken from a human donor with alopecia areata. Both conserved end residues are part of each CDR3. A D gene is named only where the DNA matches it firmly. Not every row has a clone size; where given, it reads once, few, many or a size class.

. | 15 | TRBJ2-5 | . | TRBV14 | CASSHKTPFQETQYF | TGTGCCAGCAGCCATAAGACACCTTTTCAAGAGACCCAGTACTTC
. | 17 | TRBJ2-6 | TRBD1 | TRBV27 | CASSPRQGSSGANVLTF | TGTGCCAGCAGTCCCCGACAGGGAAGCTCTGGGGCCAACGTCCTGACTTTC
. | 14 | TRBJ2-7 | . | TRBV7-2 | CASSLESTGREQYF | TGTGCCAGCAGCTTAGAATCGACTGGGCGCGAGCAGTACTTC
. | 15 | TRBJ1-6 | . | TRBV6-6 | CASSRGRDANSPLHF | TGTGCCAGCAGCCGTGGCCGGGATGCGAATTCACCCCTCCACTTT
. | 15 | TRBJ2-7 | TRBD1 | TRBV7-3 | CASSHQGAGTNEQYF | TGTGCCAGCAGCCACCAGGGGGCTGGGACGAACGAGCAGTACTTC
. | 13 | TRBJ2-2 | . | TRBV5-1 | CASSLAYTGELFF | TGCGCCAGCAGCTTGGCCTACACCGGGGAGCTGTTTTTT
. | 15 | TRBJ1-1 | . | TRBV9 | CASSVDLGQHTEAFF | TGTGCCAGCAGCGTAGATCTGGGGCAGCACACTGAAGCTTTCTTT
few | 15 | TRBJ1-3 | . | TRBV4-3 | CASSHDQGRTDTIYF | TGCGCCAGCAGCCACGATCAGGGCCGGACCGACACCATATATTTT
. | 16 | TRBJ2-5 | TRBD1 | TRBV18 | CASSPSTGGVQETQYF | TGTGCCAGCTCACCTTCGACAGGGGGAGTTCAAGAGACCCAGTACTTC
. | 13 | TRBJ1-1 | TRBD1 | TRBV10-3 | CAISYRGTTEAFF | TGTGCCATCAGCTACAGGGGAACCACTGAAGCTTTCTTT
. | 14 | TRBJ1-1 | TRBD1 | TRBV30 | CAWSWTGKSTEAFF | TGTGCCTGGAGTTGGACAGGGAAGAGCACTGAAGCTTTCTTT
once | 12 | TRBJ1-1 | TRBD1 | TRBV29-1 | CSVDSDRYEAFF | TGCAGCGTTGACTCGGACAGGTATGAAGCTTTCTTT
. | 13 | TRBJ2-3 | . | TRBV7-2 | CASSQDYTDTQYF | TGTGCCAGCAGCCAGGACTACACAGATACGCAGTATTTT
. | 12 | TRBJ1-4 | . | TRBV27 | CASSLWGEKLFF | TGTGCCAGCAGTTTGTGGGGGGAAAAACTGTTTTTT
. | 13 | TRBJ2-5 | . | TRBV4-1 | CASSQDGRTRQYF | TGCGCCAGCAGCCAAGATGGAAGGACACGACAGTACTTC
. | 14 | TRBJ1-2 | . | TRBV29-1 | CSAPKETSNYGYTF | TGCAGCGCCCCAAAGGAGACTTCTAACTATGGCTACACCTTC
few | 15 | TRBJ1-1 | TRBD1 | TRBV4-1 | CASSQLGRGNSEAFF | TGCGCCAGCAGCCAGCTAGGCAGGGGGAATTCTGAAGCTTTCTTT
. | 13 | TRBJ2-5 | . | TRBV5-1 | CASSLKGQETQYF | TGCGCCAGCAGCTTGAAGGGGCAAGAGACCCAGTACTTC
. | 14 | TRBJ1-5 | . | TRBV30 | CAWSVRPLNQPQHF | TGTGCCTGGAGTGTAAGGCCCCTCAATCAGCCCCAGCATTTT
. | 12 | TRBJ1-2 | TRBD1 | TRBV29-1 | CSMRGDSYGYTF | TGCAGCATGCGCGGGGACAGCTATGGCTACACCTTC
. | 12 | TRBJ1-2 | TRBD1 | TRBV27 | CASSFRQGYYTF | TGTGCCAGCAGTTTTCGACAGGGGTACTACACCTTC
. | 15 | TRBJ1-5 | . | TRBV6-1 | CASSDLSSVNQPQHF | TGTGCCAGCAGTGATTTGTCCTCGGTCAATCAGCCCCAGCATTTT
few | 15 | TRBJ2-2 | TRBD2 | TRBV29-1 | CSVPFGGKGGGELFF | TGCAGCGTACCTTTCGGGGGGAAGGGCGGCGGGGAGCTGTTTTTT
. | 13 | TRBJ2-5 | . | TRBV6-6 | CASRPWTVETQYF | TGTGCCAGCCGCCCGTGGACAGTAGAGACCCAGTACTTC
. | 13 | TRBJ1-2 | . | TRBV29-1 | CSSRSGENYGYTF | TGCAGCTCCCGATCCGGTGAGAACTATGGCTACACCTTC
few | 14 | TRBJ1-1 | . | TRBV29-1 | CSVDWRFLNTEAFF | TGCAGCGTTGATTGGAGATTCTTGAACACTGAAGCTTTCTTT
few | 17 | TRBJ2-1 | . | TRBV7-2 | CASSSPRGRRNDNEQFF | TGTGCCAGCAGCTCCCCCCGGGGGAGGCGCAATGACAATGAGCAGTTCTTC
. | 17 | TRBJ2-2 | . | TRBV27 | CASTSNPPHTNTGELFF | TGTGCCAGCACCTCAAACCCCCCCCACACGAACACCGGGGAGCTGTTTTTT
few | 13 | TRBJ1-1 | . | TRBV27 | CASSLRGEGSAFF | TGTGCCAGCAGTTTGCGGGGAGAGGGTAGTGCTTTCTTT
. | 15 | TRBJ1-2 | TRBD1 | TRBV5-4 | CASSTSTGGTYGYTF | TGTGCCAGCAGCACCTCCACAGGGGGGACGTATGGCTACACCTTC
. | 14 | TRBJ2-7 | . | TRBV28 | CASSLRGEAYEQYF | TGTGCCAGCAGTTTAAGGGGGGAAGCCTACGAGCAGTACTTC
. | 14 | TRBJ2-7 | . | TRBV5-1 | CASSLTRQGGEQYF | TGCGCCAGCAGCTTGACCCGACAGGGAGGCGAGCAGTACTTC
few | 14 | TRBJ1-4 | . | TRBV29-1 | CSVRRGPTNEKLFF | TGCAGCGTTAGACGGGGGCCCACTAATGAAAAACTGTTTTTT
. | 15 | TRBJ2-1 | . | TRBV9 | CASSGTRSSYNEQFF | TGTGCCAGCAGCGGGACAAGGAGCTCCTACAATGAGCAGTTCTTC
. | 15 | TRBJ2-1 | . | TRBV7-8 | CASSLGPGSYNEQFF | TGTGCCAGCAGCTTAGGGCCAGGCTCCTACAATGAGCAGTTCTTC
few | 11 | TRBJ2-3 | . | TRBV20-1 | CSARVEDTQYF | TGCAGTGCTAGAGTGGAAGATACGCAGTATTTT
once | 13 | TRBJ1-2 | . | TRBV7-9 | CASSFGQAYGYTF | TGTGCCAGCAGCTTTGGGCAGGCCTATGGCTACACCTTC
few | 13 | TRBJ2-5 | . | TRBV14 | CASSRGLGGTQYF | TGTGCCAGCAGCCGGGGCCTCGGAGGGACCCAGTACTTC
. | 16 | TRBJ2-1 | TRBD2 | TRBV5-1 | CASSLVTSGGTSEQFF | TGCGCCAGCAGCCTGGTGACTAGCGGGGGTACGAGTGAGCAGTTCTTC
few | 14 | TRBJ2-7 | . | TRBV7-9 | CASSLNDRAYEQYF | TGTGCCAGCAGCTTAAATGACAGAGCCTACGAGCAGTACTTC
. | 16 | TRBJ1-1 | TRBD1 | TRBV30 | CAWSPGTGARNTEAFF | TGTGCCTGGAGTCCCGGGACAGGGGCGCGAAACACTGAAGCTTTCTTT
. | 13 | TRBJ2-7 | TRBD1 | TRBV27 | CASRTGRSYEQYF | TGTGCCAGCAGGACAGGGCGGTCCTACGAGCAGTACTTC
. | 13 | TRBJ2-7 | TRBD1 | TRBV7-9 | CASSPGTVYEQYF | TGTGCCAGCAGCCCAGGGACAGTCTACGAGCAGTACTTC
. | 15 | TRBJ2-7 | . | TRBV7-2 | CASSLMAGGTYEQYF | TGTGCCAGCAGCTTAATGGCCGGGGGAACCTACGAGCAGTACTTC
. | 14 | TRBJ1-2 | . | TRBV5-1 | CASSLGQGNYGYTF | TGCGCCAGCAGCTTGGGTCAGGGGAACTATGGCTACACCTTC
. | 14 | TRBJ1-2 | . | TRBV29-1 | CSVDETAGAYGYTF | TGCAGCGTTGATGAAACAGCGGGGGCCTATGGCTACACCTTC
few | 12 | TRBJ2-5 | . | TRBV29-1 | CSGGQYQETQYF | TGCAGCGGTGGACAGTACCAAGAGACCCAGTACTTC
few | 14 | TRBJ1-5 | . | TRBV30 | CAWSKAATYQPQHF | TGTGCCTGGAGTAAAGCCGCAACCTATCAGCCCCAGCATTTT
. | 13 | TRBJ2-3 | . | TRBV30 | CAWRSSSGGTQYF | TGTGCCTGGAGATCATCTAGTGGCGGTACGCAGTATTTT
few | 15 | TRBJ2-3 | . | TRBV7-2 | CASSPDGYSTDTQYF | TGTGCCAGCAGCCCGGACGGTTATAGCACAGATACGCAGTATTTT
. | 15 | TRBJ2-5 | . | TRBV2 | CASSEGRGDQETQYF | TGTGCCAGCAGTGAGGGCAGGGGGGACCAAGAGACCCAGTACTTC
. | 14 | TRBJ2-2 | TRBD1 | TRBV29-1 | CSVGTGGRTGELFF | TGCAGCGTTGGGACAGGGGGCCGCACCGGGGAGCTGTTTTTT
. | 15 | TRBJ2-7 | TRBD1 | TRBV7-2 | CASSFTGVPSYEQYF | TGTGCCAGCAGTTTTACAGGGGTCCCCTCATACGAGCAGTACTTC
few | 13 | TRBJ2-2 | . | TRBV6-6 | CASSRPNTGELFF | TGTGCCAGCAGCCGTCCGAACACCGGGGAGCTGTTTTTT